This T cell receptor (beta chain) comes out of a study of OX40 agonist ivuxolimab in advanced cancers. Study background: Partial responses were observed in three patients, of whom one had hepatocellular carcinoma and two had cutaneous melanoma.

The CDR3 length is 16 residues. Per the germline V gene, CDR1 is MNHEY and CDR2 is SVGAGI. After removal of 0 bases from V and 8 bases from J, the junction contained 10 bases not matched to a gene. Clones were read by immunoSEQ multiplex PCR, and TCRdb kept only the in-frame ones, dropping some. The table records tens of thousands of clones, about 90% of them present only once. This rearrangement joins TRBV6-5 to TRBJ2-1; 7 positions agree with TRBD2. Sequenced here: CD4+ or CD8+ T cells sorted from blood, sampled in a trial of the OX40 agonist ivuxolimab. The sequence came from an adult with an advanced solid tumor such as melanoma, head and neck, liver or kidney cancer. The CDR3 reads CASSYSSGTTGDEQFF. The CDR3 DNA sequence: TGTGCCAGCAGTTACTCGAGCGGGACCACCGGGGATGAGCAGTTCTTC.